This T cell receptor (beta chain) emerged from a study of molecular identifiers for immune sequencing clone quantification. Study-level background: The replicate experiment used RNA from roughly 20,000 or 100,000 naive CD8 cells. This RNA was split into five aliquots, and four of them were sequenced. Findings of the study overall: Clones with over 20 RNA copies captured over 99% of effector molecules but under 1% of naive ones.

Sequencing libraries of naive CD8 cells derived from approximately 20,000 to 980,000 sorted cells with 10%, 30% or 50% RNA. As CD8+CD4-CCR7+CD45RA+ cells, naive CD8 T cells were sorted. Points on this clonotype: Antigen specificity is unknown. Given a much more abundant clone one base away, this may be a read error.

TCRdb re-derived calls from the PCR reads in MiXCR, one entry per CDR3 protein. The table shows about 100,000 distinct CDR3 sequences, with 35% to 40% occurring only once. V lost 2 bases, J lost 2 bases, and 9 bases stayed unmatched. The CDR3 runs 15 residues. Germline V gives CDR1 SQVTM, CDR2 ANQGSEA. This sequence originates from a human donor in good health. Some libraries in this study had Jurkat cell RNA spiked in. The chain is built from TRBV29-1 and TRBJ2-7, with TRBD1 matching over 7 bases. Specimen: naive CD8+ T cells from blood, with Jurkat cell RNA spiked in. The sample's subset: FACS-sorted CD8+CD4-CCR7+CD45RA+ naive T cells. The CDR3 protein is CSVESRDSLAYEQYF. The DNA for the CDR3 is TGCAGCGTTGAATCTCGGGACAGCCTAGCCTACGAGCAGTACTTC.